The 32 T cell receptor beta chains listed next were all sequenced from one sample in a study of blood T cell repertoires in COVID-19. Repertoires were generated with immunoSEQ multiplex PCR, while TCRdb's copy carries only in-frame clones and drops some. This table has just under 35,000 clones, 90% to 95% appearing once. Material: peripheral blood. The receptor source for this set is a man in his sixties with active or convalescent COVID-19.

This sequence joins TRBV18 and TRBJ2-7; TRBD2 agrees at 9 bases. CDR3 length equals 14 residues. Germline V lookup: CDR1 KGHSH, CDR2 LQKENI. Unmatched junction bases numbered 3, after V lost 2 bases and J lost 4 bases. Here the CDR3 reads CASSPSSGTYEQYF. The DNA of the CDR3 is TGTGCCAGCTCACCATCTAGCGGGACTTACGAGCAGTACTTC.

The chain joins TRBV28 to TRBJ1-1; possible D gene TRBD1, 5 bases. Germline loops: CDR1 MDHEN, CDR2 SYDVKM. V lost 2 bases and J lost 1, with 11 bases in between. CDR3 size: 15 residues. The CDR3 coding sequence is TGTGCCAGCAGTTTAAATACAGGTACGAACACTGAAGCTTTCTTT. The encoded protein is CASSLNTGTNTEAFF.

The rearrangement links TRBV18 to TRBJ1-2, with TRBD1 matching over 7 bases. Germline CDR1 is KGHSH and CDR2 is LQKENI. V lost 3 bases to trimming and J lost 6 bases; unmatched junction nucleotides: 10. The length of the CDR3 is 15 residues. CDR3 DNA sequence: TGTGCCAGCTCACCTGACGTCGGACAGGCACATGGCTACACCTTC. Translation gives CASSPDVGQAHGYTF.

CDR3: CASSPSGVSGELFF. Written as DNA, the CDR3 is TGTGCCAGCTCACCATCCGGGGTGAGCGGGGAGCTGTTTTTT. The V call is TRBV18, the J call TRBJ2-2; tentatively, D is TRBD2 (5 bases). In germline, CDR1 is KGHSH, CDR2 LQKENI. This CDR3 has 14 amino acids. The germline V and J ends were trimmed by 2 bases and 7 bases, with 11 bases remaining between them.

The chain combines TRBV9 with TRBJ2-1; 14 bases agree with TRBD2. CDR1 and CDR2 from the germline V gene are SGDLS and YYNGEE. J lost 6 bases, V lost 2 bases, and 7 bases had no gene match. There are 17 residues in the CDR3. The CDR3 nucleotides read TGTGCCAGCAGCGTCGGGACTAGCGGGAGTTTTTTCAATGAGCAGTTCTTC. Its protein is CASSVGTSGSFFNEQFF.

The count of this clone is one. This chain uses TRBV19 with TRBJ1-6; possible D gene TRBD1, 5 bases. Germline V lookup: CDR1 LNHDA, CDR2 SQIVND (reference sequence). V lost 3 bases, J lost 9 bases, and 15 bases lay in between. The CDR3 covers 15 residues. The CDR3 DNA follows: TGTGCCAGTAGTATTGCAGGCCAGGGTGGTTCACCCCTCCACTTT. As protein: CASSIAGQGGSPLHF.

The V gene is TRBV12-5, the J gene TRBJ1-1; D ambiguous. The germline CDR1 and CDR2 sequences are LGHNT and FRNRAP. The length of the CDR3 is 13 residues. Deletions cut 2 bases from V and 5 bases from J, with 9 bases between. The CDR3 coding sequence is TGTGCTAGTGGTTTGTTCTCCCAGACTGAAGCTTTCTTT. Its translation: CASGLFSQTEAFF.

The chain has TRBV6-1 and TRBJ1-4; no clear D. CDR1 is MNHNS and CDR2 is SASEGT in the germline V gene. Trimming took 2 bases from V and 6 from J, leaving 13 bases between them. The CDR3 is made up of 15 amino acids. CDR3 amino acids: CASSELRGMYEKLFF. CDR3 coding DNA: TGTGCCAGCAGTGAATTGAGAGGGATGTATGAAAAACTGTTTTTT.

The chain combines TRBV7-3 with TRBJ2-5, with 7 bases fitting TRBD1. There are 15 residues in the CDR3. The V segment lost 5 bases and the J segment 1 base; nucleotides outside the gene matches: 7. Germline CDR1 is SGHTA and CDR2 is FQGTGA. CDR3 sequence reads: CASSPQGMSQETQYF. The CDR3 DNA reads as TGTGCCAGCAGCCCACAGGGGATGTCCCAAGAGACCCAGTACTTC. Complete variable domain (other parts from reference TRBV7-3 and TRBJ2-5): GAGVSQTPSNKVTEKGKYVELRCDPISGHTALYWYRQSLGQGPEFLIYFQGTGAADDSGLPNDRFFAVRPEGSVSTLKIQRTERGDSAVYLCASSPQGMSQETQYFGPGTRLLVL.

This chain joins TRBV28 and TRBJ1-2; tentative D call: TRBD1 (6 bases). Germline lookup yields CDR1 MDHEN and CDR2 SYDVKM. The CDR3 consists of 13 residues. Trimming left V 6 bases short and J 4 bases short, with 12 bases between. CDR3 sequence reads: CASSAGQFYGYTF. DNA for the CDR3: TGTGCCAGCAGCGCCGGACAGTTCTATGGCTACACCTTC.

The chain is built from TRBV3-1 (or the pseudogene TRBV3-2) and TRBJ2-3, with TRBD2 as a possible D gene (5 bases). Germline assignment: CDR1 LGHDT and CDR2 YNNKEL (reference sequence). This CDR3 has 14 residues. Trimming left V 4 bases short and J 6 bases short, with 14 bases between. The CDR3 nucleotides are TGTGCCAGCAGCCCGTCGGACTGGGCGGATACGCAGTATTTT. It encodes CASSPSDWADTQYF.

The V gene is TRBV5-1, the J gene TRBJ1-1; D unclear. Germline V gene sequence: CDR1 SGHRS, CDR2 YFSETQ. This CDR3 region has 11 residues. V was cut by 0 bases and J by 11 bases, with 8 bases left in between. This chain's CDR3 is CASSLGMEAFF. The CDR3 DNA sequence: TGCGCCAGCAGCTTGGGGATGGAGGCTTTCTTT. Together with reference TRBV5-1 and TRBJ1-1, the CDR3 gives the full variable domain: KAGVTQTPRYLIKTRGQQVTLSCSPISGHRSVSWYQQTPGQGLQFLFEYFSETQRNKGNFPGRFSGRQFSNSRSEMNVSTLELGDSALYLCASSLGMEAFFGQGTRLTVV.

This clone has only a few counts. This chain joins TRBV28 and TRBJ1-5; perhaps TRBD1 as D (6 bases). V dropped 5 bases and J dropped 6 bases, with 17 bases sitting between them. CDR1 and CDR2 from the germline V gene are MDHEN and SYDVKM. The CDR3 runs 15 residues. The CDR3 spells CASSRDTTGSQPQHF. Written as DNA, the CDR3 is TGTGCCAGCAGTCGGGACACCACGGGTAGTCAGCCCCAGCATTTT.

This sequence joins TRBV11-3 and TRBJ2-2; 9 bases match TRBD2. Germline assignment: CDR1 SGHNT and CDR2 YENEEA. CDR3 length: 16 residues. Germline trimming cut 4 bases from V and 1 base from J; bases unmatched to any gene: 4. The CDR3 DNA sequence: TGTGCCAGCAGCTCGACGACTAGCGGGAACACCGGGGAGCTGTTTTTT. It encodes CASSSTTSGNTGELFF.

The V call is TRBV28, the J call TRBJ1-5; D is undetermined. The V and J ends lost 8 bases and 5 bases respectively, with 7 bases between them. Germline assignment: CDR1 MDHEN and CDR2 SYDVKM. The CDR3 covers 11 residues. The CDR3 is CASSGDQPQHF. The CDR3 DNA sequence: TGTGCCAGCTCCGGGGATCAGCCCCAGCATTTT. The complete variable domain, with remaining parts taken from reference TRBV28 and TRBJ1-5, reads DVKVTQSSRYLVKRTGEKVFLECVQDMDHENMFWYRQDPGLGLRLIYFSYDVKMKEKGDIPEGYSVSREKKERFSLILESASTNQTSMYLCASSGDQPQHFGDGTRLSIL.

The chain links TRBV10-1 to TRBJ2-5; 8 nucleotides match TRBD1. The V segment lost 2 bases and the J segment 5 bases; nucleotides outside the gene matches: 7. The CDR3 is 15 amino acids. Germline CDR1 is WNHNN and CDR2 is SYGVQD (reference sequence). The chain's CDR3 is CASSEGQGRVETQYF. In DNA, the CDR3 is TGCGCCAGCAGTGAGGGACAGGGTCGGGTTGAGACCCAGTACTTC.

The chain combines TRBV15 with TRBJ1-2, with D hard to call. This CDR3 comprises 12 residues. Trimming removed 0 bases at V and 13 bases at J, with 12 bases between. Germline CDR1 and CDR2: LNHNV and YYDKDF (reference sequence). In DNA form, the CDR3 reads TGTGCCACCAGCAGAGATGGAGGGCACGGCACCTTC. Amino acids: CATSRDGGHGTF.

This clone appeared a single time. The chain recombines TRBV15 with TRBJ1-5, with D perhaps TRBD1 (5 bases). Trimming removed 5 bases at V and 6 bases at J, with 11 bases between. In germline, CDR1 is LNHNV, CDR2 YYDKDF (reference sequence). This CDR3 is built from 13 residues. CDR3: CATSDRGIQPQHF. DNA of the CDR3: TGTGCCACCAGCGACAGAGGAATTCAGCCCCAGCATTTT.

V gene TRBV27 combines with J gene TRBJ2-1, with 9 nucleotides matching TRBD1. The V gene end was trimmed by 5 bases and the J gene end by 10 bases; junction bases not matched to a gene: 6. The V gene's germline CDR1 is MNHEY and CDR2 SMNVEV (reference sequence). The length of the CDR3 is 13 residues. CDR3 in DNA: TGTGCCAGCAGTCCCGGGACAGGGAGAGAGCAGTTCTTC. This encodes CASSPGTGREQFF.

The CDR3 is CASSPTSGRQETQYF. The CDR3 nucleotides are TGTGCCAGCAGTCCGACTAGCGGGAGGCAAGAGACCCAGTACTTC. This chain connects TRBV28 to TRBJ2-5; 13 nucleotides line up with TRBD2. V lost 5 bases to trimming and J lost 2 bases; unmatched junction nucleotides: 2. Germline V gene lookup returns CDR1 MDHEN and CDR2 SYDVKM. This CDR3 contains 15 residues.

The chain has TRBV28 and TRBJ2-7, with TRBD2 matching over 12 bases. CDR1 is MDHEN, CDR2 SYDVKM, per germline. Germline trimming cut 2 bases from V and 3 bases from J; bases unmatched to any gene: 2. The CDR3 loop spans 15 amino acids. CDR3 in amino acids: CASSLGLAGLYEQYF. CDR3 coding DNA: TGTGCCAGCAGTTTAGGACTAGCGGGACTCTACGAGCAGTACTTC.

The chain employs TRBV6-5 and TRBJ2-7; D unclear. Germline values: CDR1 MNHEY, CDR2 SVGAGI. Trimming stripped 7 bases from V and 2 bases from J, with 9 bases between. The CDR3 is made up of 12 amino acids. CDR3 loop: CASTSSAYEQYF. In nucleotides, the CDR3 is TGTGCCAGCACCTCCAGCGCCTACGAGCAGTACTTC.

CDR3 DNA sequence: TGTGCCAGCAGCTCCAACGCGGGACAGGGGGCAGATACGCAGTATTTT. Amino acid sequence: CASSSNAGQGADTQYF. The chain uses TRBV4-2 and TRBJ2-3; TRBD1 agrees at 11 bases. V dropped 5 bases and J dropped 4; count of bases not matched to a gene: 8. The length of the CDR3 is 16 residues. Germline V gene sequence: CDR1 LGHNA, CDR2 YNFKEQ.

This chain links TRBV29-1 with TRBJ2-7; tentative D call: TRBD1 (6 bases). Germline CDR1 is SQVTM and CDR2 is ANQGSEA. The CDR3 covers 14 residues. Trimming took 5 bases from V and 2 from J, leaving 16 bases between them. In DNA, the CDR3 is TGCAGCGTTTACGACCGGGACAACCCCTACGAGCAGTACTTC. Amino acid sequence: CSVYDRDNPYEQYF.

The chain employs TRBV9 and TRBJ2-3, with 8 bases lining up with TRBD2. This CDR3 contains 15 residues. The V and J ends lost 4 bases and 7 bases, in that order; junction bases with no gene match: 11. Germline V gene sequence: CDR1 SGDLS, CDR2 YYNGEE. In DNA form, the CDR3 reads TGTGCCAGCAGCCCCCGGACTAGCCGAGTGAATACGCAGTATTTT. Protein: CASSPRTSRVNTQYF.

Here the CDR3 DNA reads TGCGCCAGCAGTGAGATTGAGGGTGAGCAGTTCTTC. Translated: CASSEIEGEQFF. V gene TRBV10-1 combines with J gene TRBJ2-1; D is possibly TRBD2 (5 bases). The CDR3 sequence is 12 residues long. The V end was cut by 2 bases, the J end by 9 bases, with 8 bases between. The V gene's germline CDR1 is WNHNN and CDR2 SYGVQD (reference sequence).

This chain links TRBV18 with TRBJ2-5; 10 bases are a match to TRBD1. Germline CDR1 KGHSH, CDR2 LQKENI. Losses at the gene ends were 4 bases for V and 5 bases for J; bases not matched to a gene: 7. The CDR3 has 15 amino acids. CDR3 nucleotide sequence: TGTGCCAGCTCACGTGGGACAGGGGATGGTGAGACCCAGTACTTC. Translating it yields CASSRGTGDGETQYF.

In DNA form, the CDR3 reads TGTGCCAGCAGCGTAGCTGAGGGAGTTGGCTACAATGAGCAGTTCTTC. It encodes CASSVAEGVGYNEQFF. The genes are TRBV9 and TRBJ2-1, with D possibly being TRBD2 (5 bases). V dropped 0 bases and J dropped 3 bases, with 13 bases sitting between them. The CDR3 is made up of 16 amino acids. The V gene's germline CDR1 is SGDLS and CDR2 YYNGEE.

The V and J genes are TRBV29-1 and TRBJ1-1; the D gene is possibly TRBD1 (6 bases). Germline-derived CDR1 and CDR2 are SQVTM and ANQGSEA. This CDR3 is 13 amino acids long. Trimming shortened V by 3 bases and J by 4 bases, and 12 bases separated the two germline ends. CDR3 in DNA: TGCAGCGTTGATAACCGAGGGGGCACTGAAGCTTTCTTT. Protein product: CSVDNRGGTEAFF.

This clone was observed a handful of times. The chain has TRBV6-5 and TRBJ2-2; TRBD1 agrees at 8 bases. Germline V CDR1 and CDR2: MNHEY, SVGAGI. V dropped 5 bases and J dropped 3; count of bases not matched to a gene: 5. This CDR3 comprises 15 residues. The CDR3, as DNA: TGTGCCAGCAGTCAGGGGGCAGGCGACACCGGGGAGCTGTTTTTT. Translating gives CASSQGAGDTGELFF.

The rearrangement links TRBV19 to TRBJ2-5; 7 bases align to TRBD1. CDR1 is LNHDA, CDR2 SQIVND, per germline (reference sequence). This CDR3 spans 15 amino acids. The ends lost 4 bases at V and 5 bases at J; junction bases unmatched: 10. CDR3: CASSRKGQMVETQYF. CDR3 nucleotide sequence: TGTGCCAGTAGTAGAAAGGGACAGATGGTGGAGACCCAGTACTTC.

This clone was seen just once. V usage is TRBV11-2 and J usage is TRBJ1-1; D is undetermined. Germline lookup yields CDR1 SGHAT and CDR2 FQNNGV. The CDR3 loop spans 16 amino acids. The V and J ends lost 1 base and 0 bases respectively, with 12 bases between them. The chain's CDR3 is CASSLGTQVMNTEAFF. The CDR3 DNA follows: TGTGCCAGCAGCTTAGGAACCCAGGTCATGAACACTGAAGCTTTCTTT.